A single sample gave rise to the 10 T cell receptor beta chains below, sequenced in a study of OX40 agonist ivuxolimab in advanced cancers. TCRdb's copy holds only in-frame clones and misses some; the assay was immunoSEQ multiplex PCR. Of 50,000 to 70,000 clones in the sample, around four fifths were seen once. Sequenced material: CD4+ or CD8+ T cells sorted from blood, taken in a trial of the OX40 agonist ivuxolimab. The receptors derive from an adult with an advanced solid tumor such as melanoma, head and neck, liver or kidney cancer.

The chain has TRBV30 and TRBJ1-5; no definite D call. The length of the CDR3 is 15 residues. Trimming pared 3 bases from V and 2 bases from J, leaving 14 bases between. CDR1 is GTSNPN and CDR2 is SVGIG in the germline V gene (reference sequence). The DNA of the CDR3 is TGTGCCTGGAGCCCCATGGGGTTGGGCAATCAGCCCCAGCATTTT. Protein product: CAWSPMGLGNQPQHF. The full variable domain, with the rest looked up from reference TRBV30 and TRBJ1-5, is SQTIHQWPATLVQPVGSPLSLECTVEGTSNPNLYWYRQAAGRGLQLLFYSVGIGQISSEVPQNLSASRPQDRQFILSSKKLLLSDSGFYLCAWSPMGLGNQPQHFGDGTRLSIL.

In regard to this clone: This CDR3 is also generated by other DNA sequences in the sample. The CDR3 DNA reads as TGTGCCAGCAGCCTGGAGGGGGGCGGTCAGCCCCAGCATTTT. It codes for CASSLEGGGQPQHF. V gene TRBV5-5 combines with J gene TRBJ1-5; D is possibly TRBD1 (6 bases). V gave up 4 bases and J gave up 6 bases, with 14 bases separating them. The CDR3 has 14 amino acids. Germline CDR1 is SGHKS and CDR2 is YYEKEE (reference sequence).

This rearrangement joins TRBV6-4 to TRBJ2-1; 10 bases are shared with TRBD2. The germline V gene encodes CDR1 MRHNA and CDR2 SNTAGT. CDR3 length: 15 amino acids. V gave up 3 bases and J gave up 6 bases; unmatched junction bases: 5. The CDR3 sequence is CASSETAGGGNEQFF. The CDR3 region has the DNA TGTGCCAGCAGTGAAACAGCGGGGGGGGGCAATGAGCAGTTCTTC.

This chain connects TRBV14 to TRBJ1-4, with a possible D match to TRBD1 (5 bases). From germline, CDR1 is SGHDN and CDR2 FVKESK. This CDR3 is built from 14 residues. V was trimmed by 5 bases and J by 3 bases, leaving 10 bases between them. Here the CDR3 reads CASSGGLPNEKLFF. The CDR3, as DNA: TGTGCCAGCAGCGGGGGATTGCCTAATGAAAAACTGTTTTTT.

The J gene is TRBJ2-1, the V gene TRBV14, with D uncertain. Per germline, CDR1 SGHDN and CDR2 FVKESK. V lost 2 bases and J 4 bases, leaving 6 bases between the germline ends. The CDR3 extends over 13 amino acids. CDR3 region: CASSQTAYNEQFF. Written as DNA, the CDR3 is TGTGCCAGCAGCCAAACGGCTTACAATGAGCAGTTCTTC.

The chain has TRBV5-4 and TRBJ2-7; the match to TRBD1 covers 9 bases. This CDR3 has 15 amino acids. Germline V gene lookup returns CDR1 SGHNT and CDR2 YYREEE (reference sequence). Unmatched junction bases numbered 5, after V lost 3 bases and J lost 1 base. The chain's CDR3 is CASSSTGTGSYEQYF. The CDR3 DNA sequence: TGTGCCAGCAGCTCCACCGGGACAGGGTCCTACGAGCAGTACTTC.

This clone has just one count. Distinct nucleotide sequences in the sample also encode this CDR3. This rearrangement joins TRBV4-3 to TRBJ2-2, with unresolved D. The V and J ends lost 1 base and 5 bases respectively, with 8 bases between them. The CDR3 is made up of 14 amino acids. Germline values: CDR1 LGHNA, CDR2 YSLEER. The CDR3, as DNA: TGCGCCAGCAGCCAAGTGGGCAGGACCGGGGAGCTGTTTTTT. Its translation is CASSQVGRTGELFF.

The chain uses TRBV2 and TRBJ2-5; possibly TRBD1 or TRBD2 for D (7 bases each). The V gene's germline CDR1 is SNHLY and CDR2 FYNNEI. This CDR3 comprises 17 residues. Trimming removed 7 bases from V and 5 bases from J, with 26 bases in between. The CDR3 coding sequence is TGTGCCAGCAAGAGGACAGGCCAAAGGGGGGGCGGGGAGACCCAGTACTTC. The encoded protein is CASKRTGQRGGGETQYF. The full variable domain, rest sourced from reference TRBV2 and TRBJ2-5, is EPEVTQTPSHQVTQMGQEVILRCVPISNHLYFYWYRQILGQKVEFLVSFYNNEISEKSEIFDDQFSVERPDGSNFTLKIRSTKLEDSAMYFCASKRTGQRGGGETQYFGPGTRLLVL.

The chain employs TRBV5-1 and TRBJ2-3; 10 positions agree with TRBD2. V gave up 5 bases and J gave up 6 bases; unmatched junction bases: 3. Germline CDR1 and CDR2: SGHRS and YFSETQ. There are 13 residues in the CDR3. The CDR3 spells CASSLAGADTQYF. The DNA of the CDR3 is TGCGCCAGCAGTCTAGCGGGGGCGGATACGCAGTATTTT.

The CDR3 region has the DNA TGTGCCAGCGGCCCGGACGGCAGGACTGAAGCTTTCTTT. Translation gives CASGPDGRTEAFF. The chain is built from TRBV11-3 and TRBJ1-1, with D unclear. Per germline, CDR1 SGHNT and CDR2 YENEEA. V lost 8 bases to trimming and J lost 5 bases, with 15 bases between them. CDR3 length: 13 amino acids. The entire variable domain, with the rest obtained from reference TRBV11-3 and TRBJ1-1, is as follows: EAGVVQSPRYKIIEKKQPVAFWCNPISGHNTLYWYLQNLGQGPELLIRYENEEAVDDSQLPKDRFSAERLKGVDSTLKIQPAELGDSAVYLCASGPDGRTEAFFGQGTRLTVV.